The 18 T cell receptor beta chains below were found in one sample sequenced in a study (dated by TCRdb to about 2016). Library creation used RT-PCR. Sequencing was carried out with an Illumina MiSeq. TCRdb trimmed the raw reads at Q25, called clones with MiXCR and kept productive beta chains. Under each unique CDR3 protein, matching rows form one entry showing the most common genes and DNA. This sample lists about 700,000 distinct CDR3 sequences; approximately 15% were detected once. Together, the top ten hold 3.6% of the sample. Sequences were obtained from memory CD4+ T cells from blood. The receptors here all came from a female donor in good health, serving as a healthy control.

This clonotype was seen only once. In nucleotides, the CDR3 is TGTGCCAGTAGTATGGGCGGAGCGAACACCGGGGAGCTGTTTTTT. Translating it yields CASSMGGANTGELFF. V usage is TRBV19 and J usage is TRBJ2-2; no reliable D call. The CDR3 has 15 residues. V lost 3 bases and J lost 0, with 8 bases in between. CDR1 is LNHDA, CDR2 SQIVND, per germline (reference sequence).

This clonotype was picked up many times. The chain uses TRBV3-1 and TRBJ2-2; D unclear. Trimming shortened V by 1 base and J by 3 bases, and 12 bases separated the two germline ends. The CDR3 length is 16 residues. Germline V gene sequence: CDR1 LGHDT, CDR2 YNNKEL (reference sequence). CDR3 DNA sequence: TGTGCCAGCAGCCAAGCGGTCAGGAGAGACACCGGGGAGCTGTTTTTT. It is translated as CASSQAVRRDTGELFF.

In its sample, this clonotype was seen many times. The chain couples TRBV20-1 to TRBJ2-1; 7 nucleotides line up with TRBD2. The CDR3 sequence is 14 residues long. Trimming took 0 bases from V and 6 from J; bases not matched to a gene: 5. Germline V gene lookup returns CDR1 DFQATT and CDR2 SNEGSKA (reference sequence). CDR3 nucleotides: TGCAGTGCTAGAGATGCGGCTAGCGGCAATGAGCAGTTCTTC. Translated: CSARDAASGNEQFF.

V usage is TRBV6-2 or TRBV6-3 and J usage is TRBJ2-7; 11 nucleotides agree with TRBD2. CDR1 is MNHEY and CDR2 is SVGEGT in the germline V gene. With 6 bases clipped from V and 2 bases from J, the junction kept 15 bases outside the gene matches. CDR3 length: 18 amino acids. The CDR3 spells CASSPRRTSGYPTYEQYF. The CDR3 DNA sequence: TGTGCCAGCAGCCCCCGCCGGACTAGCGGGTATCCAACCTACGAGCAGTACTTC.

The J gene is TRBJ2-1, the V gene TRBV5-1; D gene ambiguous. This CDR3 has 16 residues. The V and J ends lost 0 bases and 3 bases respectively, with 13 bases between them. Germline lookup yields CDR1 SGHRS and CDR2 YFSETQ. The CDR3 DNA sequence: TGCGCCAGCAGCTTGGGAAGTCTGTCGGACTACAATGAGCAGTTCTTC. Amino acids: CASSLGSLSDYNEQFF.

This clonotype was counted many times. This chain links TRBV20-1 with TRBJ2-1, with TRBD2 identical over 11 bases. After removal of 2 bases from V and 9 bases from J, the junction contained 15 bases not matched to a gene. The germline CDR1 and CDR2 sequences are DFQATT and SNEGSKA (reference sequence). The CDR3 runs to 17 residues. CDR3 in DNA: TGCAGTGCTAGACCCCAGGGTAGCGGGAGGGCCGGCGCTGAGCAGTTCTTC. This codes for CSARPQGSGRAGAEQFF.

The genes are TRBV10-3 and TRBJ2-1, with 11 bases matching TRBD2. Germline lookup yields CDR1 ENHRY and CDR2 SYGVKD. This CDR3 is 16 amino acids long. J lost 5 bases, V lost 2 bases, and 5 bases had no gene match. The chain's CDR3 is CAISEVSGLADNEQFF. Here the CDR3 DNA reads TGTGCCATCAGTGAGGTCTCGGGACTAGCGGACAATGAGCAGTTCTTC.

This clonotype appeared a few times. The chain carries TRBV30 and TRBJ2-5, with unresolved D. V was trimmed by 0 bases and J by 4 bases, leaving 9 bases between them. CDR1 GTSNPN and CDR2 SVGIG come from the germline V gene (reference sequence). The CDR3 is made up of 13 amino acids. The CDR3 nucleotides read TGTGCCTGGAGTGTGCAAGGAGTAGAGACCCAGTACTTC. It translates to CAWSVQGVETQYF.

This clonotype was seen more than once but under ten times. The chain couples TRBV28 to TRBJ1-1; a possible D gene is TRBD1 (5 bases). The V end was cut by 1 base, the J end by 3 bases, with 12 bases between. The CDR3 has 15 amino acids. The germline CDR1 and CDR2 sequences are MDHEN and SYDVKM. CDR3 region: CASSLLRGADTEAFF. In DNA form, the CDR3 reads TGTGCCAGCAGTTTATTGAGGGGAGCGGACACTGAAGCTTTCTTT. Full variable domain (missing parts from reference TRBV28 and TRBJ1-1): DVKVTQSSRYLVKRTGEKVFLECVQDMDHENMFWYRQDPGLGLRLIYFSYDVKMKEKGDIPEGYSVSREKKERFSLILESASTNQTSMYLCASSLLRGADTEAFFGQGTRLTVV.

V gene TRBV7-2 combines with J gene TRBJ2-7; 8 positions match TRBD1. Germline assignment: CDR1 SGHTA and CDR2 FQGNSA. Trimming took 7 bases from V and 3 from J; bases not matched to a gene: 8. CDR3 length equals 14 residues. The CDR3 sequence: CASTFTTGDYEQYF. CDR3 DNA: TGTGCCAGCACCTTCACGACAGGGGACTACGAGCAGTACTTC.

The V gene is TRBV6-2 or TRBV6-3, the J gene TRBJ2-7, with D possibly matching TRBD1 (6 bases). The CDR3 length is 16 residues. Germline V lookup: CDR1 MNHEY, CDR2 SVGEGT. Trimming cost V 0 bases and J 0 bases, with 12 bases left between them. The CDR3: CASSYSRDKVSYEQYF. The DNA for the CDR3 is TGTGCCAGCAGTTACTCCAGGGACAAGGTCTCCTACGAGCAGTACTTC.

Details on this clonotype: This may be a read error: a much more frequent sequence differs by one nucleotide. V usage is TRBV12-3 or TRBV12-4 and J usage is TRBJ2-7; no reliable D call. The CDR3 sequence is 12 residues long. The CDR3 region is CASGLQWYEQYF. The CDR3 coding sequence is TGTGCCAGCGGTTTACAGTGGTACGAGCAGTACTTC.

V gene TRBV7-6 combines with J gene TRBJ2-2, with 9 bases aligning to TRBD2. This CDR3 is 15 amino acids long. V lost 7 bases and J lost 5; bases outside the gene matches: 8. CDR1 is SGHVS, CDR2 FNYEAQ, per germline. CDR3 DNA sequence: TGTGCCAGCAATTGGGGCACTAGCGGGACCGGGGAGCTGTTTTTT. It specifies CASNWGTSGTGELFF.

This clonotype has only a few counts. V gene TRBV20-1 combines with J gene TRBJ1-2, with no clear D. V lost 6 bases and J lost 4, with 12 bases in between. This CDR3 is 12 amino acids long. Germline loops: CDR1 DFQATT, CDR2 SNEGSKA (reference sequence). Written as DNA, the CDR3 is TGCAGTGCCACCGTGCCCCCCTATGGCTACACCTTC. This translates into CSATVPPYGYTF.

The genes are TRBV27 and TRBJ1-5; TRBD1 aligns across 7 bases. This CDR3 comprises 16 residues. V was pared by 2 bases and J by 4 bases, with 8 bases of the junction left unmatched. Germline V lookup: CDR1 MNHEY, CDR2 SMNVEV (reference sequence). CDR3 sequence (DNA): TGTGCCAGCAGTTTAACCAAAACAGGGGAAAATCAGCCCCAGCATTTT. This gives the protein CASSLTKTGENQPQHF.

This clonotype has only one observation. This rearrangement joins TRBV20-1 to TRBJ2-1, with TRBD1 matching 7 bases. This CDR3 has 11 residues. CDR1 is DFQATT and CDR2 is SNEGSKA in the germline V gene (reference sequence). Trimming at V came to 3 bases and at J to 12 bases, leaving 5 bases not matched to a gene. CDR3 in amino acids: CSARKTGMQFF. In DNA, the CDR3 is TGCAGTGCTAGGAAGACAGGGATGCAGTTCTTC.

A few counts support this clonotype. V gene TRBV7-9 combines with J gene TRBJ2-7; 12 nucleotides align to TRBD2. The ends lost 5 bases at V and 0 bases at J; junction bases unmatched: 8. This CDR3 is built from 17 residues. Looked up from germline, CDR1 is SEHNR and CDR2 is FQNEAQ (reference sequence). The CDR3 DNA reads TGTGCCAGCAGCACCGGGACTAGCGGGTCCAGCTCCTACGAGCAGTACTTC. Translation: CASSTGTSGSSSYEQYF.

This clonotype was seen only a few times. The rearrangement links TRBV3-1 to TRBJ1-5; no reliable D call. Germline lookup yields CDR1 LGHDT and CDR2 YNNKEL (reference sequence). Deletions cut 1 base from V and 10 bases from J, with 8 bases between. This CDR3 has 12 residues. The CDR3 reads CASSQADGPQHF. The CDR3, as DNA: TGTGCCAGCAGCCAAGCCGATGGTCCCCAGCATTTT.